A single sample gave rise to the 27 T cell receptor beta chains below, sequenced in a study of technical replicates of blood from several donors. Here immunoSEQ multiplex PCR was the method, and the copy in TCRdb shows in-frame clones only, minus some. The repertoire consists of 60,000 to 70,000 clones, with about 98% occurring once and the leading ten covering around 0.15%. The sample taken for sequencing was T cells isolated from PBMCs. These receptors were collected from a human donor in good health.

V usage is TRBV6-1 and J usage is TRBJ2-7; 10 nucleotides match TRBD1. The CDR3 contains 14 residues. Germline values: CDR1 MNHNS, CDR2 SASEGT. Germline trimming cut 8 bases from V and 1 base from J; bases unmatched to any gene: 5. The CDR3 region has the DNA TGTGCCAGCTCCGGACAGGGGGTTTCCTACGAGCAGTACTTC. This gives the protein CASSGQGVSYEQYF.

The chain joins TRBV6-1 to TRBJ2-7; no clear D. The V end was cut by 2 bases, the J end by 1 base, with 12 bases between. The germline V gene has CDR1 MNHNS and CDR2 SASEGT. This CDR3 contains 15 residues. DNA of the CDR3: TGTGCCAGCAGTGAATTAGGAGCCGTGTCCTACGAGCAGTACTTC. The encoded protein is CASSELGAVSYEQYF.

V gene TRBV16 combines with J gene TRBJ2-3; 7 nucleotides match TRBD1. The CDR3 spans 15 residues. Germline CDR1 KGHSY, CDR2 FQNENV. V shed 1 base, J shed 7 bases, and the junction held 8 bases outside the gene matches. CDR3 region: CASSQLTGLKYTQYF. Written as DNA, the CDR3 is TGTGCCAGCAGCCAATTGACAGGGCTCAAGTATACGCAGTATTTT.

The rearrangement uses TRBV10-1 and TRBJ2-1; 10 positions agree with TRBD2. The CDR3 is 15 residues long. Trimming at V came to 0 bases and at J to 9 bases, leaving 5 bases not matched to a gene. Germline loops: CDR1 WNHNN, CDR2 SYGVQD (reference sequence). As DNA, the CDR3 is TGCGCCAGCAGTGAGTCTGCTAGCGGGAGAGCTGAGCAGTTCTTC. It codes for CASSESASGRAEQFF.

This chain links TRBV10-1 with TRBJ2-1; 14 bases map to TRBD2. V was pared by 3 bases and J by 8 bases, with 3 bases of the junction left unmatched. This CDR3 has 15 amino acids. CDR1 is WNHNN, CDR2 SYGVQD, per germline (reference sequence). The CDR3 loop reads CASSEGTSGSYEQFF. The CDR3 coding sequence is TGCGCCAGCAGTGAAGGGACTAGCGGGAGCTATGAGCAGTTCTTC.

This clone appeared a single time. The V call is TRBV6-6, the J call TRBJ2-4; 7 nucleotides match TRBD2. From germline, CDR1 is MNHNY and CDR2 SVGAGI (reference sequence). This CDR3 is 13 amino acids long. V trimming: 2 bases; J trimming: 7 bases; junction bases outside the gene matches: 2. The CDR3 loop reads CASSYAGGNIQYF. CDR3 DNA: TGTGCCAGCAGTTACGCCGGGGGGAACATTCAGTACTTC.

The gene calls are TRBV7-6 and TRBJ1-5; tentative D call: TRBD1 (5 bases). Germline loops: CDR1 SGHVS, CDR2 FNYEAQ. The CDR3 covers 16 residues. Between the trimmed V and J ends, which lost 4 bases and 1 base, there was a span of 14 bases. The CDR3 region is CASSSGFGGSNQPQHF. The CDR3 DNA sequence: TGTGCCAGCAGCTCAGGTTTTGGGGGGAGCAATCAGCCCCAGCATTTT.

The chain carries TRBV28 and TRBJ2-7, with 9 bases aligning to TRBD1. The CDR3 is 16 amino acids. The germline V gene encodes CDR1 MDHEN and CDR2 SYDVKM. Losses at the gene ends were 5 bases for V and 4 bases for J; bases not matched to a gene: 12. The DNA for the CDR3 is TGTGCCAGCAGTCTGAGGTCCGGGACAGGGCCGTACGAGCAGTACTTC. Amino acid sequence: CASSLRSGTGPYEQYF. The complete variable domain, with remaining parts taken from reference TRBV28 and TRBJ2-7, reads DVKVTQSSRYLVKRTGEKVFLECVQDMDHENMFWYRQDPGLGLRLIYFSYDVKMKEKGDIPEGYSVSREKKERFSLILESASTNQTSMYLCASSLRSGTGPYEQYFGPGTRLTVT.

The rearrangement links TRBV11-2 to TRBJ1-1; TRBD1 matches at 8 bases. The CDR3 has 16 amino acids. Trimming at V came to 3 bases and at J to 3 bases, leaving 9 bases not matched to a gene. Germline V CDR1 and CDR2: SGHAT, FQNNGV. This CDR3 reads CASSFTPTGGDTEAFF. CDR3 sequence (DNA): TGTGCCAGCAGCTTCACACCCACAGGGGGGGACACTGAAGCTTTCTTT.

V gene TRBV5-4 combines with J gene TRBJ2-3; 8 positions match TRBD1. The CDR3 totals 15 residues. The germline V gene encodes CDR1 SGHNT and CDR2 YYREEE (reference sequence). V was pared by 4 bases and J by 0 bases, with 4 bases of the junction left unmatched. The CDR3 region has the DNA TGTGCCAGCAGCGTCGGGGACAGGAGCACAGATACGCAGTATTTT. Protein sequence: CASSVGDRSTDTQYF.

The chain combines TRBV6-6 with TRBJ1-4; TRBD1 might be the D (5 bases). Per germline, CDR1 MNHNY and CDR2 SVGAGI (reference sequence). This CDR3 spans 16 amino acids. Trimming took 6 bases from V and 2 from J, leaving 16 bases between them. CDR3 protein: CASSPHLGGTNEKLFF. The CDR3 region has the DNA TGTGCCAGCAGCCCCCATCTTGGGGGGACTAATGAAAAACTGTTTTTT.

The chain couples TRBV10-1 to TRBJ1-2; D gene ambiguous. V gave up 6 bases and J gave up 3 bases, with 11 bases separating them. Per the germline V gene, CDR1 is WNHNN and CDR2 is SYGVQD (reference sequence). CDR3 size: 13 residues. The CDR3: CASSGPRDYGYTF. The DNA for the CDR3 is TGCGCCAGCAGCGGTCCGAGGGACTATGGCTACACCTTC.

This rearrangement joins TRBV6-5 to TRBJ1-3; weak D call: TRBD1 (6 bases). Per the germline V gene, CDR1 is MNHEY and CDR2 is SVGAGI. The CDR3 runs to 15 residues. Trimming took 0 bases from V and 0 from J, leaving 6 bases between them. The CDR3 protein is CASSYSGASGNTIYF. CDR3 sequence (DNA): TGTGCCAGCAGTTACTCGGGGGCCTCTGGAAACACCATATATTTT.

The chain links TRBV5-8 to TRBJ1-2; D remains unclear. The CDR3 has 12 amino acids. Looked up from germline, CDR1 is SGHTS and CDR2 is YDEGEE. V was clipped by 4 bases and J by 4 bases, with 8 bases between them. The CDR3 here is CASSAGSYGYTF. In DNA, the CDR3 is TGTGCCAGCAGCGCGGGGTCCTATGGCTACACCTTC.

The CDR3 nucleotides read TGTGCCAGCAGTCGAGACACAGATACGCAGTATTTT. The encoded protein is CASSRDTDTQYF. The chain uses TRBV14 and TRBJ2-3; D gene unclear. V dropped 6 bases and J dropped 2 bases, with 6 bases sitting between them. The germline V gene encodes CDR1 SGHDN and CDR2 FVKESK. The CDR3 spans 12 residues.

The genes are TRBV11-2 and TRBJ1-4; D might be TRBD1 (5 bases). V was shortened by 2 bases and J by 3 bases, with 10 bases between the two germline ends. Germline CDR1 and CDR2: SGHAT and FQNNGV. The length of the CDR3 is 15 residues. This CDR3 is CASSLQGRANEKLFF. The CDR3 DNA follows: TGTGCCAGCAGCTTACAGGGTAGAGCTAATGAAAAACTGTTTTTT.

The rearrangement uses TRBV6-6 and TRBJ1-2; D might be TRBD1 (5 bases). The CDR3 is 11 amino acids. The V and J ends lost 5 bases and 4 bases respectively, with 5 bases between them. The V gene's germline CDR1 is MNHNY and CDR2 SVGAGI (reference sequence). The DNA of the CDR3 is TGTGCCAGCAGTGACAGCTATGGCTACACCTTC. Translated, it gives CASSDSYGYTF.

The chain joins TRBV2 to TRBJ2-3, with 10 bases matching TRBD2. CDR3 length equals 14 residues. Trimming removed 6 bases from V and 1 base from J; junction bases left unmatched: 1. Germline CDR1 is SNHLY and CDR2 is FYNNEI. This chain's CDR3 is CASSGTSGTDTQYF. CDR3 DNA: TGTGCCAGCAGCGGGACTAGCGGCACAGATACGCAGTATTTT.

V is TRBV7-2 and J is TRBJ1-2, with 11 bases matching TRBD1. Germline-derived CDR1 and CDR2 are SGHTA and FQGNSA. The CDR3 is 15 amino acids. V lost 5 bases to trimming and J lost 5 bases; unmatched junction nucleotides: 7. This CDR3 reads CASSPRTGGRYGYTF. The CDR3 nucleotides read TGTGCCAGCAGCCCAAGGACAGGGGGCAGATATGGCTACACCTTC. Variable domain in full (rest from reference TRBV7-2 and TRBJ1-2): GAGVSQSPSNKVTEKGKDVELRCDPISGHTALYWYRQSLGQGLEFLIYFQGNSAPDKSGLPSDRFSAERTGGSVSTLTIQRTQQEDSAVYLCASSPRTGGRYGYTFGSGTRLTVV.

This chain joins TRBV7-8 and TRBJ1-1; tentatively, D is TRBD1 (5 bases). CDR1 SGHVS and CDR2 FQNEAQ come from the germline V gene. There are 15 residues in the CDR3. V lost 1 base and J 1 base, leaving 10 bases between the germline ends. The CDR3 DNA reads as TGTGCCAGCAGCTTAGGAATCGGACAGAACACTGAAGCTTTCTTT. Translation gives CASSLGIGQNTEAFF.

This clone was counted once. The chain combines TRBV14 with TRBJ1-4; 8 bases agree with TRBD1. J was trimmed by 10 bases and V by 3 bases; bases with no gene match: 4. CDR1 is SGHDN and CDR2 is FVKESK in the germline V gene. CDR3 length: 13 residues. For the CDR3, the DNA is TGTGCCAGCAGCCAGGACAGGGTCGGAAAACTGTTTTTT. Translating it yields CASSQDRVGKLFF.

A few counts support this clone. The rearrangement uses TRBV5-4 and TRBJ2-5; 12 bases align to TRBD2. The V and J ends lost 1 base and 2 bases, in that order; junction bases with no gene match: 9. The CDR3 consists of 18 residues. The germline gives CDR1 SGHNT, CDR2 YYREEE (reference sequence). The CDR3, as DNA: TGTGCCAGCAGCTTGTCCTCCTATCTAGCGGGGGGGCAAGAGACCCAGTACTTC. Its protein product is CASSLSSYLAGGQETQYF.

The chain combines TRBV2 with TRBJ1-4, with D perhaps matching TRBD1 (5 bases). With 10 bases removed from V and 4 bases from J, the gap between germline ends came to 13 bases. Germline V gene lookup returns CDR1 SNHLY and CDR2 FYNNEI. The length of the CDR3 is 13 residues. CDR3 loop: CATPGDRNEKLFF. The DNA of the CDR3 is TGTGCCACCCCGGGGGATCGTAATGAAAAACTGTTTTTT.

The chain recombines TRBV5-4 with TRBJ1-3; D is ambiguous. Germline V gene data show CDR1 as SGHNT and CDR2 as YYREEE (reference sequence). The CDR3 has 15 residues. With 1 base removed from V and 0 bases from J, the gap between germline ends came to 8 bases. The CDR3 protein is CASSLTTNSGNTIYF. The CDR3 nucleotides are TGTGCCAGCAGCTTGACGACAAACTCTGGAAACACCATATATTTT. The entire variable domain, with the rest obtained from reference TRBV5-4 and TRBJ1-3, is as follows: ETGVTQSPTHLIKTRGQQVTLRCSSQSGHNTVSWYQQALGQGPQFIFQYYREEENGRGNFPPRFSGLQFPNYSSELNVNALELDDSALYLCASSLTTNSGNTIYFGEGSWLTVV.

The rearrangement links TRBV4-1 to TRBJ2-7, with 8 bases aligning to TRBD1. Germline V gene sequence: CDR1 MGHRA, CDR2 YSYEKL. V trimming: 6 bases; J trimming: 3 bases; junction bases outside the gene matches: 10. The CDR3 totals 15 residues. For the CDR3, the DNA is TGCGCCAGCAGGACCCGGGACAGGCAGGGCTACGAGCAGTACTTC. Translating gives CASRTRDRQGYEQYF.

V usage is TRBV19 and J usage is TRBJ2-1; TRBD1 agrees at 7 bases. CDR3 length: 14 residues. Germline trimming cut 4 bases from V and 5 bases from J; bases unmatched to any gene: 5. CDR1 and CDR2 from the germline V gene are LNHDA and SQIVND (reference sequence). CDR3 in DNA: TGTGCCAGTAGTACGTGGACAGGACACAATGAGCAGTTCTTC. Translated: CASSTWTGHNEQFF.

The chain links TRBV11-2 to TRBJ1-5, with a possible D match to TRBD1 (6 bases). V was cut by 8 bases and J by 3 bases, with 17 bases left in between. CDR1 and CDR2 (germline): SGHAT, FQNNGV. There are 15 residues in the CDR3. In DNA, the CDR3 is TGTGCCAGCGGGACCGGGACAACTTTCAATCAGCCCCAGCATTTT. Amino acid sequence: CASGTGTTFNQPQHF.